The entry below gives a single T cell receptor beta chain sequence along with its context. This entry comes from a study of blood T cell repertoires in COVID-19. Overall study context: Researchers got acute and convalescent COVID-19 samples from the United States, Italy and Spain. PBMCs, B-cell-depleted T cells, or T cells provided the cDNA or gDNA that made up the material.

Per the study methods: Amplification from reference gene primers served as the basis for estimated nucleated cell counts. Sequencing used immunoSEQ multiplex PCR; TCRdb keeps in-frame clones, though not all of them. V, J and clone size derive from that table, while D and trimming were established from the DNA sequence. In the table there are some 120,000 clones, roughly 80% of which are singletons. Trimming took 4 bases from V and 0 from J; bases not matched to a gene: 4. Germline CDR1 is SEHNR and CDR2 is FQNEAQ (reference sequence). CDR3 size: 15 residues. The sequence was collected from a human donor in a cohort sampled during active COVID-19. Sequencing input: peripheral blood. This chain connects TRBV7-9 to TRBJ2-3; 7 positions match TRBD2. CDR3 in DNA: TGTGCCAGCAGCTCGCCGGGACTAAGCACAGATACGCAGTATTTT. It translates to CASSSPGLSTDTQYF.